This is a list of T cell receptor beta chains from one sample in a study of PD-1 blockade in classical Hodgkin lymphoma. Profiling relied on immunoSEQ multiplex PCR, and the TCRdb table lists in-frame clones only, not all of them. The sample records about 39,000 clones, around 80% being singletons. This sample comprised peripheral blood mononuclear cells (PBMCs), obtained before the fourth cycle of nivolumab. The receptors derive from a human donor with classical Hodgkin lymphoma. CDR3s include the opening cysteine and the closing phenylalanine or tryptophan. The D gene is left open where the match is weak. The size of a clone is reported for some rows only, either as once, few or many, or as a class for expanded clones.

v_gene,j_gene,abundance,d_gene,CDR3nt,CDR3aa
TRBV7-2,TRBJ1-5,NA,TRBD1,TGTGCCAGCAGCCCCTGGCCACAGGGGGTAATATCTCAGCCCCAGCATTTT,CASSPWPQGVISQPQHF
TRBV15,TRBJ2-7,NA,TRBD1,TGTGCCACCAGCAGAGCGACAGGGGGCGTCTACGAGCAGTACTTC,CATSRATGGVYEQYF
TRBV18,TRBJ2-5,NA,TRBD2,TGTGCCAGCTCACCACCGAGGACTAGCGGGGGGGCGGATCAAGAGACCCAGTACTTC,CASSPPRTSGGADQETQYF
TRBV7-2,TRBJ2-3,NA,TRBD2,TGTGCCAGCAGCTGGACTAGCGGGGGTCGGTCAGATACGCAGTATTTT,CASSWTSGGRSDTQYF
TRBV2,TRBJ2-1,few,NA,TGTGCCAGCAGTGTTTATGGGTGGGATGAGCAGTTCTTC,CASSVYGWDEQFF
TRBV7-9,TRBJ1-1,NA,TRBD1,TGTGCCAGCAGCTTAACCCGGACAGGGTACTTCGGGGTGAACACTGAAGCTTTCTTT,CASSLTRTGYFGVNTEAFF
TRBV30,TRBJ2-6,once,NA,TGTGCCTGGAGTTGGACCTCTGGGGCCAACGTCCTGACTTTC,CAWSWTSGANVLTF
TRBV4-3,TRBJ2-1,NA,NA,TGCGCCAGCAGCCACAGGGGAGGCAATGAGCAGTTCTTC,CASSHRGGNEQFF
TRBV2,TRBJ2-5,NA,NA,TGTGCCAGCAGTAGAGACGCGTACCAAGAGACCCAGTACTTC,CASSRDAYQETQYF
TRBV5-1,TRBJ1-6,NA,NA,TGCGCCAGCAGCTTGCCGGGGGGTAGAGATTCACCCCTCCACTTT,CASSLPGGRDSPLHF
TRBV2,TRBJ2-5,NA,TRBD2,TGTGCCAGCAGTTTGACTAGCGGGGGGGTTGGGACCCAGTACTTC,CASSLTSGGVGTQYF
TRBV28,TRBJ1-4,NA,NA,TGTGCCAGCAGTACCAGGGGCCATACTAATGAAAAACTGTTTTTT,CASSTRGHTNEKLFF
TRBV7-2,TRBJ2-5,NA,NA,TGTGCCAGCAGCTTAGTAAAGGGCCAAGAGACCCAGTACTTC,CASSLVKGQETQYF
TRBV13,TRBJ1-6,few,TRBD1,TGTGCCAGCACCAGACAGGGGGCCCTAGCTGACCTCTATAATTCACCCCTCCACTTT,CASTRQGALADLYNSPLHF
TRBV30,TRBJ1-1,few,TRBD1,TGTGCCTGGAGGACAGGGGTAATGAACACTGAAGCTTTCTTT,CAWRTGVMNTEAFF
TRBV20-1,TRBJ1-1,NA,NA,TGCAGTGCTAGAGATACGGGTTACGCTTTCTTT,CSARDTGYAFF
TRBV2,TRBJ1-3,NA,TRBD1,TGTGCCAGCGGACAGGGGTTCTCTGGAAACACCATATATTTT,CASGQGFSGNTIYF
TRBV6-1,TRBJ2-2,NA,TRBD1,TGTGCCAGCAGTGAAACGCGGACAGGGCCCGGGGAGCTGTTTTTT,CASSETRTGPGELFF
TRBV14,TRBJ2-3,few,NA,TGTGCCAGCAGCCGGGCGGCAGGCACAGATACGCAGTATTTT,CASSRAAGTDTQYF
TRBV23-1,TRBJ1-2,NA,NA,TGCGCCAGCAGTCAATGTGGACAGAGCTATGGCTACACCTTC,CASSQCGQSYGYTF
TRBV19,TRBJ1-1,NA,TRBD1,TGTGCCAGTAGTTTGGGACAGGCGAACACTGAAGCTTTCTTT,CASSLGQANTEAFF
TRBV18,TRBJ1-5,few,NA,TGTGCCAGCTCATCCAGACGGAGCAATCAGCCCCAGCATTTT,CASSSRRSNQPQHF
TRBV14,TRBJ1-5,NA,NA,TGTGCCAGCAGCCAAGTTTCTCTAAATCAGCCCCAGCATTTT,CASSQVSLNQPQHF
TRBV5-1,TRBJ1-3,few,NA,TGCGCCAGCAGCCACATCCCCCAGATACAGCCATCTGGAAACACCATATATTTT,CASSHIPQIQPSGNTIYF
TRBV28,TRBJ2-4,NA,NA,TGTGCCAGCAGTTTATTAGGCCTCCCGGGGGCAGGGAAAAACATTCAGTACTTC,CASSLLGLPGAGKNIQYF
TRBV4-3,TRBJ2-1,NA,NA,TGCGCCAGCAGCCAAGACGGTTTCTCTTTGGGGGGCGGGGACAATGAGCAGTTCTTC,CASSQDGFSLGGGDNEQFF
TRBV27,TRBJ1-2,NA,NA,TGTGCCAGCAGGCCGTCGAGGGGAGGAGATGGCTACACCTTC,CASRPSRGGDGYTF
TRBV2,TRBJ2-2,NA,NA,TGTGCCAGCAGCCCAATCGGGACCGGGGAGCTGTTTTTT,CASSPIGTGELFF
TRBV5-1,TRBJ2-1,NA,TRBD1,TGCGCCAGCAGCATCGCAGGGGGACAGGTCTATGGGGACTCCTACAATGAGCAGTTCTTC,CASSIAGGQVYGDSYNEQFF
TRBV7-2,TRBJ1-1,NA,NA,TGTGCCAGCAGCCCCAACACTCCCTGGGCTTTCTTT,CASSPNTPWAFF
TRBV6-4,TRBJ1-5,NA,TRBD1,TGTGCCAGCAGTAGGACAGGGGGAATTAATCAGCCCCAGCATTTT,CASSRTGGINQPQHF
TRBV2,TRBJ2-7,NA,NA,TGTGCCAGCAGTGAAAGGTACTACGAGCAGTACTTC,CASSERYYEQYF
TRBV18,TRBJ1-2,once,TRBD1,TGTGCCAGCTCACTGGGACAGGGGACGCATGGCTACACCTTC,CASSLGQGTHGYTF
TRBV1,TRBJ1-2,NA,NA,TGCACCAGCAGCCAAGATCGACAGGCTAACTATGGCTACACCTTC,CTSSQDRQANYGYTF
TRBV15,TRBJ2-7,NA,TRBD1,TGTGCCACCAGCAGAGGACAGGGGGCAAACGAGCAGTACTTC,CATSRGQGANEQYF
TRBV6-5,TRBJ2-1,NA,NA,TGTGCCAGCAGTTACGGGAGCTCCTACAATGAGCAGTTCTTC,CASSYGSSYNEQFF
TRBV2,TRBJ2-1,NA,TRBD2,TGTGCCAGCGGACGCCCAGGGAAACTAGCGGGGGGACCATACAATGAGCAGTTCTTC,CASGRPGKLAGGPYNEQFF
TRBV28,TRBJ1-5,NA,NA,TGTGCCAGCAGCCTAGGTTGGTTCTGGGGAGTTAGCAATCAGCCCCAGCATTTT,CASSLGWFWGVSNQPQHF
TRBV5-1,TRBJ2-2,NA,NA,TGCGCCAGCAGCTCCAGTTACACCGGGGAGCTGTTTTTT,CASSSSYTGELFF
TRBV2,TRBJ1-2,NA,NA,TGTGCCAGCAGTGAAATATCGGCGATCCTAACCTTTAACTATGGCTACACCTTC,CASSEISAILTFNYGYTF
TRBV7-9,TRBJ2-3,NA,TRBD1,TGTGCCAGCAGCTCCGGGACAGGTCCAGGCACAGATACGCAGTATTTT,CASSSGTGPGTDTQYF
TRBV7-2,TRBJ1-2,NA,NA,TGTGCCAGCAGTTTTTTAAGTGGGGGGGACTATGGCTACACCTTC,CASSFLSGGDYGYTF